These T cell receptor beta chains were read from a single sample in a study of technical replicates of blood from several donors. The table came from immunoSEQ multiplex PCR; TCRdb's copy has only in-frame clones and leaves some out. Found here are 70,000 to 85,000 clones, more than 90% of them singletons; the top ten hold over 0.3%. Sequenced input: T cells isolated from PBMCs. These TCRs come from a human donor in good health. CDR3s include the opening cysteine and the closing phenylalanine or tryptophan. A D gene is named only where the DNA matches it firmly. Rows may omit the clone size; those that give it use once, few, many or a size class.

NA TRBJ2-5 NA TRBV11-3 TGTGCCAGCAGCCCCAGGGGAGAGACCCAGTACTTC CASSPRGETQYF
NA TRBJ2-3 TRBD1 TRBV23-1 TGCGCCAGCAGTCAATACAGGGGATTCACAGATACGCAGTATTTT CASSQYRGFTDTQYF
once TRBJ1-1 TRBD1 TRBV6-1 TGTGCCAGCAGCCCGGGACAGGGGGTTCCCCCTGAAGCTTTCTTT CASSPGQGVPPEAFF
NA TRBJ2-7 NA TRBV9 TGTGCCAGCAGCGTAGCAGGCGGGAACTACGAGCAGTACTTC CASSVAGGNYEQYF
once TRBJ2-7 NA TRBV6-6 TGTGCCAGCAGTCCGGGGAGCCACTACGAGCAGTACTTC CASSPGSHYEQYF
NA TRBJ2-7 NA TRBV11-2 TGTGCCAGCAGCTTAGGGAGAAGACGGGCGGGAATGGGGGAGCAGTACTTC CASSLGRRRAGMGEQYF
NA TRBJ2-7 NA TRBV27 TGTGCCAGCAGTACTACCGCGGGCGAGCAGTACTTC CASSTTAGEQYF
NA TRBJ1-4 TRBD1 TRBV12-5 TGTGCTAGTGGCCCCTCGACAGGGGGAGCAACTAATGAAAAACTGTTTTTT CASGPSTGGATNEKLFF
NA TRBJ2-3 NA TRBV4-1 TGCGCCAGCAGCCAGCCAGCGGGAGATACGCAGTATTTT CASSQPAGDTQYF
NA TRBJ2-7 TRBD2 TRBV7-9 TGTGCCAGCAGCGAGTCCTGGACTAGCGGGAGTTCTCGGCAGTACTTC CASSESWTSGSSRQYF
once TRBJ2-2 TRBD2 TRBV11-3 TGTGCCAGCAGCTTAGGAGCGGGAGTACACGGGGAGCTGTTTTTT CASSLGAGVHGELFF
once TRBJ2-3 TRBD2 TRBV2 TGTGCCAGCAGTAAACTAGCGGGAGGTACAGATACGCAGTATTTT CASSKLAGGTDTQYF
NA TRBJ1-5 NA TRBV27 TGTGCCAGCAGTTTATCGGCGGTTCCTGAGCAGCCCCAGCATTTT CASSLSAVPEQPQHF
NA TRBJ2-3 TRBD2 TRBV5-1 TGCGCCAGCAGCCCCCTGACGGGACTAGCGGGAGTCGCCCGAGACACAGATACGCAGTATTTT CASSPLTGLAGVARDTDTQYF
NA TRBJ2-1 TRBD2 TRBV5-1 TGCGCCAGCAGCCGCGGACTAGCGGGAGGGCTAAATGAGCAGTTCTTC CASSRGLAGGLNEQFF
NA TRBJ2-5 NA TRBV4-2 TGTGCCAGCAGCCAAGAAGGGCTGCGGAGGTACCAAGAGACCCAGTACTTC CASSQEGLRRYQETQYF
NA TRBJ2-2 TRBD1 TRBV9 TGTGCCAGCAGCCGACAGGGATACACCGGGGAGCTGTTTTTT CASSRQGYTGELFF
once TRBJ2-2 NA TRBV21-1 TGTGCCAGTCACTATTCCGGTGGCGGGGAGCTGTTTTTT CASHYSGGGELFF
NA TRBJ1-2 NA TRBV10-3 TGTGCCATCAGTGCAAGACATCTCTATGGCTACACCTTC CAISARHLYGYTF
once TRBJ1-1 TRBD1 TRBV7-8 TGTGCCAGCAGCTTAATAGACAGGGGGAGAACTGAAGCTTTCTTT CASSLIDRGRTEAFF
NA TRBJ2-6 NA TRBV9 TGTGCCAGCAGCTTTGACCCCAGGGGTGCAGGGGCCAACGTCCTGACTTTC CASSFDPRGAGANVLTF
NA TRBJ1-5 NA TRBV5-5 TGTGCCAGCAGCCCAAGAGAACAGGGTTTCCAGCCCCAGCATTTT CASSPREQGFQPQHF
once TRBJ2-3 TRBD2 TRBV7-9 TGTGCGACTAGCGGCGGGACAGATACGCAGTATTTT CATSGGTDTQYF
once TRBJ2-6 NA TRBV30 TGTGGGTTCCTGGAGAGATCCGGGGCCAACGTCCTGACTTTC CGFLERSGANVLTF
NA TRBJ2-1 TRBD1 TRBV4-2 TGTGCCAGCAGCCCCCGGGACAGGGTGGGCAATGAGCAGTTCTTC CASSPRDRVGNEQFF
NA TRBJ2-7 TRBD2 TRBV4-1 TGCGCCAGCAGCCGACTAGCCCTAAGCTCCTACGAGCAGTACTTC CASSRLALSSYEQYF